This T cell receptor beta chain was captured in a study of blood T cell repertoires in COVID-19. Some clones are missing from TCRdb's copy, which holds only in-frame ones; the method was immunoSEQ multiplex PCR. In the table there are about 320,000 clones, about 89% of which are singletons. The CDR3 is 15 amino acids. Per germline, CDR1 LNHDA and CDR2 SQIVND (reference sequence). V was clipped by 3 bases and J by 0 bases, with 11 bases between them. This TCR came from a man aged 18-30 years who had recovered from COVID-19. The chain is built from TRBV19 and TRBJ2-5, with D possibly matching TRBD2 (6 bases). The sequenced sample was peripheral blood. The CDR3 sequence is CASSIAGRYQETQYF. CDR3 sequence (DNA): TGTGCCAGTAGTATCGCGGGACGGTACCAAGAGACCCAGTACTTC.